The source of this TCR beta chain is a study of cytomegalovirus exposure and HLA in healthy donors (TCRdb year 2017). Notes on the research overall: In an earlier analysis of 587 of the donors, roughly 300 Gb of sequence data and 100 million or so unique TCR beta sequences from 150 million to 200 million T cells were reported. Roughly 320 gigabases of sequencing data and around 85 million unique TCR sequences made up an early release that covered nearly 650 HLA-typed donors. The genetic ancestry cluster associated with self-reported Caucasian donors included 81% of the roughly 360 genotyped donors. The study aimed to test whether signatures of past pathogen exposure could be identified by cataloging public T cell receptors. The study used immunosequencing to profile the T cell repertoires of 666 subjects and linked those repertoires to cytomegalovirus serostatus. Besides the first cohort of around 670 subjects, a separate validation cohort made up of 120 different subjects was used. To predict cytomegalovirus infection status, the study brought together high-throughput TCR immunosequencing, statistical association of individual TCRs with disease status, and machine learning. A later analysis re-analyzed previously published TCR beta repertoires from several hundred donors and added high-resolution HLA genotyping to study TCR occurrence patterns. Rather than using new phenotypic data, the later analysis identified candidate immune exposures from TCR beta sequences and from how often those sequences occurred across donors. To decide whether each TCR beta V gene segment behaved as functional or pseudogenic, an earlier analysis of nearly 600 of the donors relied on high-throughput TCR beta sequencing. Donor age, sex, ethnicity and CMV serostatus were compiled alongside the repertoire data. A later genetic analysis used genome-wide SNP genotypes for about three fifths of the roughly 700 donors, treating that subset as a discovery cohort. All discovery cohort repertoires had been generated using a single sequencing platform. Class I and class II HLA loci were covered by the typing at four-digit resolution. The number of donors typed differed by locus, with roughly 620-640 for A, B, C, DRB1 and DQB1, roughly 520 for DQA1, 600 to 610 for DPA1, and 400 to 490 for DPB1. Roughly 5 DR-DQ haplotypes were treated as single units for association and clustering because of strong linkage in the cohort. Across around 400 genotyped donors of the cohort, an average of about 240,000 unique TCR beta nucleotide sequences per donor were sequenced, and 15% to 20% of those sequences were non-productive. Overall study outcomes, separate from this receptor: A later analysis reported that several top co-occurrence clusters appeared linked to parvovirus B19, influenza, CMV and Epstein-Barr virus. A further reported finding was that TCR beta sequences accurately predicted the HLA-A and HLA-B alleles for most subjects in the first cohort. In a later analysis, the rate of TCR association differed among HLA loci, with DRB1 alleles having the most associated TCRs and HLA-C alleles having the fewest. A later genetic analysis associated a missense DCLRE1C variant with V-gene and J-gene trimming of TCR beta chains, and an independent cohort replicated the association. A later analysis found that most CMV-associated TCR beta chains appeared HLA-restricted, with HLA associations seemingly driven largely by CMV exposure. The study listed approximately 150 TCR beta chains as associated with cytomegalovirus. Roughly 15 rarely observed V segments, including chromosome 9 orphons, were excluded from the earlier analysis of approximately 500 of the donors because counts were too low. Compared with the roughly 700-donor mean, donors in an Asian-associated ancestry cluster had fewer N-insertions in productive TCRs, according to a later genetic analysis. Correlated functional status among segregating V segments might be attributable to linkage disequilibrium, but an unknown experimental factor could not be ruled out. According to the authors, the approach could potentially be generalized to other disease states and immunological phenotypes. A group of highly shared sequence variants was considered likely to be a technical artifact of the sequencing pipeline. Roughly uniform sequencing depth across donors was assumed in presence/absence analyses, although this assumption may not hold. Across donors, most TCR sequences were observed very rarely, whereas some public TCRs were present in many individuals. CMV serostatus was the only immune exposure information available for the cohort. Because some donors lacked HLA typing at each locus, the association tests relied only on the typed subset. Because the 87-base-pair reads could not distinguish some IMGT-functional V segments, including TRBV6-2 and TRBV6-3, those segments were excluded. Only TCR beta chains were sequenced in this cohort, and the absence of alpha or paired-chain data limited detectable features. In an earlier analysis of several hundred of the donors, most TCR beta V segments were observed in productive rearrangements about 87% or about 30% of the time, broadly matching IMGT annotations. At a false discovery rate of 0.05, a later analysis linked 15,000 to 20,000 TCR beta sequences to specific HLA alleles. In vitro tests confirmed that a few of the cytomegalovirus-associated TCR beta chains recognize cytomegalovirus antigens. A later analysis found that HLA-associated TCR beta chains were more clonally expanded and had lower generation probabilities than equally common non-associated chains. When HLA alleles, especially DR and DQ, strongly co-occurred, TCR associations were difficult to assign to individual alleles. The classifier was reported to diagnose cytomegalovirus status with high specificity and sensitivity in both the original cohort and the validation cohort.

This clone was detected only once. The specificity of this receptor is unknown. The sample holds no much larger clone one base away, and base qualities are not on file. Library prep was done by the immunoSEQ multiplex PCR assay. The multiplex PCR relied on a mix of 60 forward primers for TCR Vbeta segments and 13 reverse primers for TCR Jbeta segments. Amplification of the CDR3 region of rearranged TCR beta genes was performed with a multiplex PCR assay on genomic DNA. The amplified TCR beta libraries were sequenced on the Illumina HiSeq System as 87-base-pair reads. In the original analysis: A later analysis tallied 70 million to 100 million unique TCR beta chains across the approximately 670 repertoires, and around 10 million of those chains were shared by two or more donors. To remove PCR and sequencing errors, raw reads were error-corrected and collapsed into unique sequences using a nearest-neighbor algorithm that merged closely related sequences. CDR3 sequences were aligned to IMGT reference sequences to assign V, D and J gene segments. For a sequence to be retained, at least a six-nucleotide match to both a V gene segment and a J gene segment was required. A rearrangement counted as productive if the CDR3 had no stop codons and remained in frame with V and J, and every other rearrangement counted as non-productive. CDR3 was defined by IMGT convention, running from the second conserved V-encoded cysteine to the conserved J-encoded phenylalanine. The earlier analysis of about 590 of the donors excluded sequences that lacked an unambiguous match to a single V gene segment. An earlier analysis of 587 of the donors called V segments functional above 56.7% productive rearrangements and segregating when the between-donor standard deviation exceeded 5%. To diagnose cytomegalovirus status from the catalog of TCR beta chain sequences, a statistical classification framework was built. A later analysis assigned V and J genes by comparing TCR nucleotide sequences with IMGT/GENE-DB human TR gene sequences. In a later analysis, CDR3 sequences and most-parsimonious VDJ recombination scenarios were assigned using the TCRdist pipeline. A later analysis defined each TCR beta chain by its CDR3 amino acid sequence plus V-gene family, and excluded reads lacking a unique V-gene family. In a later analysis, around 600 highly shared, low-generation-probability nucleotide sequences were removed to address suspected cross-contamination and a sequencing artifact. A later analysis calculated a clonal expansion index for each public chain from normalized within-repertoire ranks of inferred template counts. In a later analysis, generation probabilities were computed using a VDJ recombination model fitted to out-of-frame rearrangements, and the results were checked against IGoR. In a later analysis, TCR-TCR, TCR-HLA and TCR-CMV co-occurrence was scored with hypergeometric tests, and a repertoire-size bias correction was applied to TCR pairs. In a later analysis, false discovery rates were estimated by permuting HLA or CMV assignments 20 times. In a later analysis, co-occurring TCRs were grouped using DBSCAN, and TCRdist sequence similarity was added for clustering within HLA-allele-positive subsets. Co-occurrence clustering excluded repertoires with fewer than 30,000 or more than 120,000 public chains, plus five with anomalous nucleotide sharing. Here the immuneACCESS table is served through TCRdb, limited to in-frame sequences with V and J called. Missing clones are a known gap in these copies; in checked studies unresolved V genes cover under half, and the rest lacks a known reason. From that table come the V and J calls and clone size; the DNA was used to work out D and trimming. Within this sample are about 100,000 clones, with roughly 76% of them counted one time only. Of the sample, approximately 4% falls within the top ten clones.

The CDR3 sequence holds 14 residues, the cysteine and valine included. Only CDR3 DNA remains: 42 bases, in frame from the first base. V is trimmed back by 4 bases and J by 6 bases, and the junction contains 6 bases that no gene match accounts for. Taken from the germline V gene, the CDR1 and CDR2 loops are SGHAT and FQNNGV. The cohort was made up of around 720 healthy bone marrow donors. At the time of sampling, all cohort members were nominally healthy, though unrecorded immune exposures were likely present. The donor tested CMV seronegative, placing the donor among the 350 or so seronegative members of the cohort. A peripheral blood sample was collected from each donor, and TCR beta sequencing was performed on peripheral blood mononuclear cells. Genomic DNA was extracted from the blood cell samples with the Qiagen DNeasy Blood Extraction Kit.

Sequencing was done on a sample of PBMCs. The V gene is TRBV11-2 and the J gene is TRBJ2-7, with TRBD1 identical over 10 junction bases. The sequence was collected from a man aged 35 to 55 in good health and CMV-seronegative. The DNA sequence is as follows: TGTGCCAGCAGCTGGGGACAGGGGAGTAGCGAGCAGTACGTC. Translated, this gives CASSWGQGSSEQYV.